What follows are 10 T cell receptor beta chains derived from one specimen sequenced in a study of blood T cell repertoires in COVID-19. Produced via immunoSEQ multiplex PCR; TCRdb's table is partial and in-frame only. The sample includes roughly 170,000 clones, around 89% seen only once; the top ten take about 26%. Sequencing used peripheral blood. Receptor source: a man aged 60-69 years with acute or convalescent COVID-19.

The V gene is TRBV9, the J gene TRBJ2-2; D may be TRBD2 (6 bases). The CDR3 covers 16 residues. V was trimmed by 2 bases and J by 9 bases, leaving 20 bases between them. Per the germline V gene, CDR1 is SGDLS and CDR2 is YYNGEE. CDR3 region: CASSVGLRGQDRELFF. The CDR3, as DNA: TGTGCCAGCAGCGTGGGGTTGCGGGGTCAGGACCGGGAGCTGTTTTTT. Looking up the rest from reference TRBV9 and TRBJ2-2 gives the full variable domain: DSGVTQTPKHLITATGQRVTLRCSPRSGDLSVYWYQQSLDQGLQFLIQYYNGEERAKGNILERFSAQQFPDLHSELNLSSLELGDSALYFCASSVGLRGQDRELFFGEGSRLTVL.

This rearrangement joins TRBV7-3 to TRBJ2-1, with D possibly being TRBD2 (6 bases). Germline V gene data show CDR1 as SGHTA and CDR2 as FQGTGA. The CDR3 runs 15 residues. V gave up 2 bases and J gave up 0 bases, with 8 bases separating them. CDR3 protein: CASSLAGSSYNEQFF. DNA of the CDR3: TGTGCCAGCAGCTTAGCGGGGAGCTCCTACAATGAGCAGTTCTTC.

V is TRBV19 and J is TRBJ2-1; 14 nucleotides agree with TRBD2. The CDR3 is 18 residues long. CDR1 is LNHDA and CDR2 is SQIVND in the germline V gene (reference sequence). Trimming removed 5 bases from V and 0 bases from J; junction bases left unmatched: 6. CDR3: CASSPGLAGESSYNEQFF. The CDR3 DNA sequence: TGTGCCAGTAGTCCGGGACTAGCGGGAGAGAGCTCCTACAATGAGCAGTTCTTC.

This clone has just one count. The rearrangement links TRBV29-1 to TRBJ2-1; 7 positions match TRBD1. The CDR3 has 13 amino acids. V was clipped by 7 bases and J by 7 bases; unmatched bases: 10. Germline V gives CDR1 SQVTM, CDR2 ANQGSEA. The CDR3 is CSAERGRGNEQFF. CDR3 bases: TGCAGCGCCGAAAGGGGGCGCGGAAATGAGCAGTTCTTC.

The chain couples TRBV4-1 to TRBJ1-2; possible D gene TRBD1, 5 bases. Per the germline V gene, CDR1 is MGHRA and CDR2 is YSYEKL. The CDR3 is made up of 18 amino acids. V dropped 0 bases and J dropped 3 bases, with 20 bases sitting between them. CDR3 loop: CASSQDLRSGGEDYGYTF. The CDR3 DNA sequence: TGCGCCAGCAGCCAAGACCTCCGGAGCGGGGGGGAAGACTATGGCTACACCTTC.

This clone has more than one count but fewer than ten. The chain recombines TRBV18 with TRBJ1-4; 8 bases are shared with TRBD1. The CDR3 covers 19 residues. Germline lookup yields CDR1 KGHSH and CDR2 LQKENI. V was clipped by 5 bases and J by 0 bases; unmatched bases: 14. Here the CDR3 DNA reads TGTGCCAGCTCAACCCTACCGACAGGGGAACGGGCAACTAATGAAAAACTGTTTTTT. This encodes CASSTLPTGERATNEKLFF.

The genes are TRBV20-1 and TRBJ2-7; TRBD1 agrees at 11 bases. The CDR3 contains 15 residues. V lost 3 bases, J lost 4 bases, and 8 bases stayed unmatched. Germline V gene sequence: CDR1 DFQATT, CDR2 SNEGSKA (reference sequence). The CDR3 loop is CSASLRTGGRYEQYF. CDR3 DNA: TGCAGTGCTAGTCTCAGGACAGGGGGCCGTTACGAGCAGTACTTC.

This rearrangement joins TRBV2 to TRBJ1-2; 8 bases are shared with TRBD1. The germline CDR1 and CDR2 sequences are SNHLY and FYNNEI. V gave up 7 bases and J gave up 4 bases; unmatched junction bases: 8. This CDR3 is 14 amino acids long. The CDR3 spells CASTWTGPRYGYTF. The CDR3 coding sequence is TGTGCCAGCACCTGGACAGGGCCGCGCTATGGCTACACCTTC.

The CDR3 DNA reads TGTGCCAGCAGTCATTTTACAGGGGGCGCAGGAGGGTACGAGCAGTACTTC. It specifies CASSHFTGGAGGYEQYF. The chain joins TRBV11-3 to TRBJ2-7, with 9 bases identical to TRBD1. The CDR3 consists of 17 residues. Germline CDR1 is SGHNT and CDR2 is YENEEA. The V and J ends lost 6 bases and 4 bases, in that order; junction bases with no gene match: 16. The whole variable domain, remainder taken from reference TRBV11-3 and TRBJ2-7, is EAGVVQSPRYKIIEKKQPVAFWCNPISGHNTLYWYLQNLGQGPELLIRYENEEAVDDSQLPKDRFSAERLKGVDSTLKIQPAELGDSAVYLCASSHFTGGAGGYEQYFGPGTRLTVT.

In its sample, this clone was seen once. The chain carries TRBV19 and TRBJ1-1; D gene unclear. V shed 2 bases and J shed 5 bases, with 30 bases lying between them. The CDR3 runs 20 residues. In germline, CDR1 is LNHDA, CDR2 SQIVND (reference sequence). The CDR3 loop is CASSIPVRPGSSRRSTEAFF. Written as DNA, the CDR3 is TGTGCCAGTAGTATACCAGTACGGCCTGGTTCCAGTCGGCGGTCTACTGAAGCTTTCTTT.